This is a list of T cell receptor beta chains from one sample in a study of shared clonotypes between healthy human individuals. Clones were read by immunoSEQ multiplex PCR, and TCRdb kept only the in-frame ones, dropping some. In the table there are around 2,000,000 clones, roughly 94% of which are singletons. Sequencing input: naive CD8+ T cells sorted from blood. The receptors here all came from a man in his late teens or twenties in good health. The CDR3 runs from the conserved cysteine through the conserved F or W. A D gene is named only where the DNA matches it firmly. A clone size is listed for some rows: how often the clone was seen (once, few, many), or a class if it is expanded.

.	.	TRBJ2-7	TRBV15	CATSRDGDYYEQYF	TGTGCCACCAGCAGAGACGGGGATTACTACGAGCAGTACTTC
.	.	TRBJ1-1	TRBV28	CASSFGDTEAFF	TGTGCCAGCAGTTTTGGAGACACTGAAGCTTTCTTT
.	.	TRBJ2-2	TRBV30	CAWVAGTPHPPNTGELFF	TGTGCCTGGGTTGCAGGGACCCCCCATCCGCCGAACACCGGGGAGCTGTTTTTT
.	.	TRBJ2-2	TRBV28	CASSLFGGVNTGELFF	TGTGCCAGCAGTTTATTCGGGGGCGTGAACACCGGGGAGCTGTTTTTT
.	TRBD2	TRBJ2-1	TRBV28	CASSLAVNEQFF	TGTGCCAGCAGTCTAGCGGTCAATGAGCAGTTCTTC
.	.	TRBJ2-7	TRBV4-1	CASSHRDKSYEQYF	TGCGCCAGCAGCCACCGGGACAAATCCTACGAGCAGTACTTC
.	.	TRBJ1-1	TRBV19	CASSMPENTEAFF	TGTGCCAGTAGTATGCCCGAGAACACTGAAGCTTTCTTT
.	.	TRBJ2-2	TRBV27	CASSIYTTGELFF	TGTGCCAGCAGTATTTATACCACCGGGGAGCTGTTTTTT
.	TRBD2	TRBJ2-7	TRBV4-1	CASNPSGGADEQYF	TGCGCCAGCAACCCTAGCGGGGGGGCGGACGAGCAGTACTTC
.	.	TRBJ2-3	TRBV5-1	CASSLQDSSTDTQYF	TGCGCCAGCAGCTTGCAGGACAGTAGCACAGATACGCAGTATTTT
.	TRBD2	TRBJ2-7	TRBV9	CASSLAASYEQYF	TGTGCCAGCAGTCTAGCGGCCTCCTACGAGCAGTACTTC
.	.	TRBJ1-5	TRBV25-1	CASSELEDSNQPQHF	TGTGCCAGCAGTGAATTGGAGGATAGCAATCAGCCCCAGCATTTT
.	.	TRBJ2-2	TRBV5-4	CASSLGQAYTGELFF	TGTGCCAGCAGCTTGGGACAGGCCTACACCGGGGAGCTGTTTTTT
.	.	TRBJ2-1	TRBV11-3	CASSFGGHEQFF	TGTGCCAGCAGCTTCGGGGGGCATGAGCAGTTCTTC
.	.	TRBJ2-3	TRBV4-3	CASSSHGAVSITDTQYF	TGCGCCAGCAGCTCGCACGGGGCAGTTAGTATTACAGATACGCAGTATTTT
few	.	TRBJ2-7	TRBV4-1	CASSQDRTYEQYF	TGCGCCAGCAGCCAGGACAGAACCTACGAGCAGTACTTC
.	.	TRBJ2-7	TRBV28	CASREKGAGYEQYF	TGTGCCAGCAGGGAAAAGGGAGCTGGCTACGAGCAGTACTTC
.	TRBD2	TRBJ2-1	TRBV9	CASSPGLAGALEQFF	TGTGCCAGCAGCCCAGGACTAGCGGGAGCACTTGAGCAGTTCTTC
.	.	TRBJ2-3	TRBV9	CASSVGGSTTDTQYF	TGTGCCAGCAGCGTAGGCGGCAGCACCACAGATACGCAGTATTTT
.	.	TRBJ2-2	TRBV4-1	CASRRGGTGELFF	TGCGCCAGCAGGCGTGGGGGTACCGGGGAGCTGTTTTTT
.	TRBD2	TRBJ2-7	TRBV7-9	CASSSAGSGRIHEQYF	TGTGCCAGCAGCTCAGCGGGTAGCGGGAGGATCCACGAGCAGTACTTC
.	.	TRBJ2-7	TRBV6-1	CASSEVGSLYEQYF	TGTGCCAGCAGTGAAGTTGGGTCACTCTACGAGCAGTACTTC
.	TRBD1	TRBJ2-7	TRBV5-6	CASSLVGQGRHEQYF	TGTGCCAGCAGCTTGGTGGGACAGGGGCGGCACGAGCAGTACTTC
.	TRBD2	TRBJ2-1	TRBV2	CASISGTSGYNEQFF	TGTGCCAGCATTTCCGGGACTAGCGGTTACAATGAGCAGTTCTTC
.	.	TRBJ2-5	TRBV29-1	CSVEGNQETQYF	TGCAGCGTTGAAGGGAACCAAGAGACCCAGTACTTC
.	TRBD2	TRBJ2-5	TRBV28	CASSFGGGAGETQYF	TGTGCCAGCAGTTTTGGCGGGGGGGCAGGAGAGACCCAGTACTTC
.	TRBD1	TRBJ2-1	TRBV4-1	CASSPGDRGTPYNEQFF	TGCGCCAGCAGCCCCGGGGACAGGGGGACTCCCTACAATGAGCAGTTCTTC
.	TRBD2	TRBJ2-5	TRBV2	CASSYALTSGGADRETQYF	TGTGCCAGCAGTTACGCACTGACTAGCGGGGGGGCCGATCGAGAGACCCAGTACTTC
.	.	TRBJ2-7	TRBV5-1	CASSLETAYEQYF	TGCGCCAGCAGCTTGGAAACTGCCTACGAGCAGTACTTC
.	.	TRBJ2-3	TRBV13	CASSLRQARDTQYF	TGTGCCAGCAGCTTACGACAGGCCAGGGATACGCAGTATTTT
once	.	TRBJ2-2	TRBV6-6	CASSYFQGRDTGELFF	TGTGCCAGCAGTTACTTTCAGGGACGGGACACCGGGGAGCTGTTTTTT
.	TRBD1	TRBJ1-1	TRBV2	CATDQGADTEAFF	TGTGCCACAGATCAGGGGGCTGACACTGAAGCTTTCTTT
.	.	TRBJ2-3	TRBV16	CASFGGTDTQYF	TGTGCCAGCTTTGGCGGAACAGATACGCAGTATTTT
once	.	TRBJ1-2	TRBV28	CASSSRQGYTF	TGTGCCAGCAGTTCCCGACAGGGCTACACCTTC
.	.	TRBJ1-4	TRBV28	CASSLKGKLFF	TGTGCCAGCAGTTTAAAGGGAAAACTGTTTTTT
.	TRBD2	TRBJ2-7	TRBV27	CASSFSSGRISYEQYF	TGTGCCAGCAGTTTTTCTAGCGGGCGAATTTCCTACGAGCAGTACTTC
.	.	TRBJ1-5	TRBV7-2	CASSLGTVSNQPQHF	TGTGCCAGCAGCTTAGGGACAGTTAGCAATCAGCCCCAGCATTTT
.	.	TRBJ2-2	TRBV4-2	CASSPVPGSGELFF	TGTGCCAGCAGCCCGGTACCGGGGTCCGGGGAGCTGTTTTTT
.	TRBD2	TRBJ2-1	TRBV28	CASSFPWSSGRVEQFF	TGTGCCAGCAGTTTCCCTTGGAGTAGCGGGAGAGTTGAGCAGTTCTTC
.	.	TRBJ1-6	TRBV28	CASSFLDSYNSPLHF	TGTGCCAGCAGTTTCCTGGACAGCTATAATTCACCCCTCCACTTT
.	.	TRBJ1-2	TRBV27	CASRYTAGAYGYTF	TGTGCCAGCAGGTACACTGCAGGGGCCTATGGCTACACCTTC
.	.	TRBJ2-3	TRBV27	CASTLSMGMDTQYF	TGTGCCAGCACCCTGAGTATGGGAATGGATACGCAGTATTTT
once	.	TRBJ2-7	TRBV10-3	CAISGLQTATYEQYF	TGTGCCATCAGTGGGCTACAAACCGCTACCTACGAGCAGTACTTC
.	TRBD2	TRBJ2-1	TRBV6-6	CASSYSRGGYNEQFF	TGTGCCAGCAGTTACTCTCGCGGGGGCTACAATGAGCAGTTCTTC
.	TRBD1	TRBJ2-7	TRBV18	CASSPPGQGLRYEQYF	TGTGCCAGCTCACCACCGGGACAGGGGCTACGTTACGAGCAGTACTTC
.	.	TRBJ2-3	TRBV12-5	CASGLNNIYTDTQYF	TGTGCTAGTGGTTTGAACAACATTTACACAGATACGCAGTATTTT